Listed below are T cell receptor beta chains from one sample, sequenced in a study of pediatric ulcerative colitis. Assay: immunoSEQ multiplex PCR; the TCRdb copy retains only in-frame clones and omits some. The profile shows about 35,000 clones, roughly 77% of them singletons. The sequencing input was gut tissue. The receptors shown here come from a boy younger than 18 with mild ulcerative colitis. Each CDR3 is given with its conserved first and last residue. The D gene is left open where the match is weak. The size field is filled for only some rows; it gives once, few, many or a size class.

D | J | size | V | length | DNA | CDR3
. | TRBJ2-7 | . | TRBV27 | 13 | TGTGCCAGCAGTTTAGCCCAGGGAGACGAGCAGTACTTC | CASSLAQGDEQYF
TRBD2 | TRBJ2-7 | . | TRBV4-2 | 17 | TGTGCCAGCAGCCAACTAGCGGGGGGCCTTAGCTCCTACGAGCAGTACTTC | CASSQLAGGLSSYEQYF
. | TRBJ2-1 | . | TRBV11-2 | 13 | TGTGCCAGCAGCTTAGAGTCTGGGGGTCTTAAGTTCTTC | CASSLESGGLKFF
. | TRBJ2-5 | . | TRBV27 | 13 | TGTGCCAGCACTCCCAGGGACCAAGAGACCCAGTACTTC | CASTPRDQETQYF
. | TRBJ1-1 | few | TRBV18 | 12 | TGTGCCAGCTCGTTGGCGGGGGTTGAAGCTTTCTTT | CASSLAGVEAFF
. | TRBJ1-1 | . | TRBV29-1 | 12 | TGCAGCGTTACCGGGTGGGTTACTGAAGCTTTCTTT | CSVTGWVTEAFF
. | TRBJ1-5 | once | TRBV2 | 15 | TGTGCCAGCAGCCCTGAAGGGGACGGCCGTGAGCCCCAGCATTTT | CASSPEGDGREPQHF
. | TRBJ1-1 | . | TRBV19 | 16 | TGTGCCAGTAGTATAGAGGGGCTCGGGTATGGCACTGAAGCTTTCTTT | CASSIEGLGYGTEAFF
. | TRBJ1-5 | . | TRBV11-1 | 13 | TGTGCCAGCAGCTTAGGCTTGTTAGAGCCCCAGCATTTT | CASSLGLLEPQHF
. | TRBJ1-1 | . | TRBV5-6 | 13 | TGTGCCAGCAGCTTCGTAGGGGATGGAGAAGCTTTCTTT | CASSFVGDGEAFF
. | TRBJ1-1 | . | TRBV6-1 | 12 | TGTGCCAGCAGTACCACCCCGATGGAAGCTTTCTTT | CASSTTPMEAFF
TRBD2 | TRBJ2-5 | . | TRBV2 | 15 | TGTGCCAGCAGTGAGGGACTACGGAATATAGGGACCCAGTACTTC | CASSEGLRNIGTQYF
. | TRBJ1-5 | . | TRBV15 | 18 | TGTGCCACCAGCAGAGATAGGGGTCCGGCGTATTTCAATCAGCCCCAGCATTTT | CATSRDRGPAYFNQPQHF
. | TRBJ1-1 | . | TRBV5-6 | 12 | TGTGCCAGCAGCTCCCAGAACACTGAAGCTTTCTTT | CASSSQNTEAFF
. | TRBJ1-2 | few | TRBV5-8 | 13 | TGTGCCAGCAGCTTGGGACGCCCCTATGGCTACACCTTC | CASSLGRPYGYTF
TRBD1 | TRBJ2-7 | . | TRBV4-2 | 15 | TGTGCCAGCAGCCACCAGAGCACAGGGGAATACGAGCAGTACTTC | CASSHQSTGEYEQYF
. | TRBJ2-5 | . | TRBV5-1 | 13 | TGCGCCAGCAGCTTACCCCTAAATCGGACCCAGTACTTC | CASSLPLNRTQYF
. | TRBJ1-2 | few | TRBV19 | 14 | TGTGCCAGTAAACCCCTTCTCAGGGAGTTGGGGTACACCTTC | CASKPLLRELGYTF
. | TRBJ2-2 | . | TRBV19 | 16 | TGTGCCAGTAGAGTCGGGGCCACCACGAACACCGGGGAGCTGTTTTTT | CASRVGATTNTGELFF
. | TRBJ1-2 | once | TRBV4-2 | 16 | TGTGCCAGCAGCCAAGATCTGTTAGGGGAAGGCTATGGCTACACCTTC | CASSQDLLGEGYGYTF
. | TRBJ1-5 | few | TRBV30 | 14 | TGTGCCTGGAGTGTAAAAGGGTTCGATCAGCCCCAGCATTTT | CAWSVKGFDQPQHF
. | TRBJ2-2 | . | TRBV7-3 | 13 | TGTGCCAGCAGCTCCTGGCATTACGGGGAGCTGTTTTTT | CASSSWHYGELFF
. | TRBJ2-7 | once | TRBV15 | 13 | TGTGCCACCAGCAGAGGAATAATCTACGAGCAGTACTTC | CATSRGIIYEQYF
. | TRBJ2-7 | . | TRBV6-1 | 13 | TGTGCCAGCAGTGAGGACAGCACCTACGAGCAGTACTTC | CASSEDSTYEQYF
TRBD1 | TRBJ2-7 | . | TRBV2 | 14 | TGTGCCAGCAGTGAAAGGACAGGCTTCTACGAGCAGTACTTC | CASSERTGFYEQYF
. | TRBJ1-2 | few | TRBV2 | 17 | TGTGCCAGCAGGAGCACGGGACGGACTAGAGAGAACTATGGCTACACCTTC | CASRSTGRTRENYGYTF
. | TRBJ2-3 | . | TRBV2 | 14 | TGTGCCACCGGAATTAAGAGAAGCACAGATACGCAGTATTTT | CATGIKRSTDTQYF
TRBD2 | TRBJ2-3 | . | TRBV5-1 | 15 | TGCGCCAGCAGACGACTAGCGGGGGCCACAGATACGCAGTATTTT | CASRRLAGATDTQYF
TRBD1 | TRBJ2-7 | . | TRBV5-8 | 15 | TGTGCCAGCAGTAAGACCGGGACAGGGGTCTACGAGCAGTACTTC | CASSKTGTGVYEQYF
. | TRBJ1-4 | . | TRBV5-8 | 14 | TGTGCCAGCAGCTTTTTGGCGGGGGATGAAAAACTGTTTTTT | CASSFLAGDEKLFF
. | TRBJ2-1 | . | TRBV7-9 | 16 | TGTGCCAGCAGCACCCAACAGGTCAGCTCCTACAATGAGCAGTTCTTC | CASSTQQVSSYNEQFF
. | TRBJ2-4 | few | TRBV5-6 | 14 | TGTGCCAGCAGCTTGGCGTTAGCCAAAAACATTCAGTACTTC | CASSLALAKNIQYF
. | TRBJ2-3 | . | TRBV7-2 | 12 | TGTGCCAGCAGCTTATATCGATATACGCAGTATTTT | CASSLYRYTQYF
TRBD2 | TRBJ2-7 | . | TRBV2 | 15 | TGTGCCAGCAGTGAAGGACTAGCGGTTGAAAGCGAGCAGTACTTC | CASSEGLAVESEQYF
TRBD2 | TRBJ2-3 | . | TRBV4-1 | 16 | TGCGCCAGCAGCCCAAGGACAGCGGGGGGGGGAGATACGCAGTATTTT | CASSPRTAGGGDTQYF
. | TRBJ1-2 | . | TRBV19 | 14 | TGTGCCAGTAGCCATTTAGACAGGAACTATGGCTACACCTTC | CASSHLDRNYGYTF
. | TRBJ1-1 | . | TRBV4-2 | 14 | TGTGCCAGCAGCCAAGATAGGGCGGAGATAAGAGCTTTCTTT | CASSQDRAEIRAFF
. | TRBJ2-5 | few | TRBV12-5 | 17 | TGTGCTAGTGGTCCTAACTCCGGGACCTGCATGGGGGAGACCCAGTACTTC | CASGPNSGTCMGETQYF
. | TRBJ2-7 | once | TRBV30 | 14 | TGTGCCTGGGCTAAGACAGGGAGGTCCTACGAGCAGTACTTC | CAWAKTGRSYEQYF
TRBD2 | TRBJ2-5 | . | TRBV10-3 | 16 | TGTGCCATCAGTGACACTAGCGGGGGGGCTTGGGAGACCCAGTACTTC | CAISDTSGGAWETQYF
TRBD1 | TRBJ1-1 | . | TRBV6-1 | 15 | TGTGCCAGCAGTCCACAGGGGCGCCGGGGGACTGAAGCTTTCTTT | CASSPQGRRGTEAFF
. | TRBJ2-7 | . | TRBV4-1 | 14 | TGCGCCAGCAGCCCCCCGTTTCGGGCGTACGAGCAGTACTTC | CASSPPFRAYEQYF
. | TRBJ1-2 | . | TRBV6-5 | 12 | TGTGCCAGCAGTCAGGGCCCCCCGGGCTACACCTTC | CASSQGPPGYTF
. | TRBJ1-3 | . | TRBV29-1 | 13 | TGCAGCGTTAGGACAGTTCTCGGAAACACCATATATTTT | CSVRTVLGNTIYF
. | TRBJ1-2 | . | TRBV6-1 | 14 | TGTGCCAGCAGTGAAGGAAACAGGAACTATGGCTACACCTTC | CASSEGNRNYGYTF
. | TRBJ1-4 | . | TRBV19 | 15 | TGTGCCAGTAGTATCGAAGGGGCCTCTAATGAAAAACTGTTTTTT | CASSIEGASNEKLFF
. | TRBJ1-2 | . | TRBV19 | 15 | TGTGCCAGTAGTATAGGTGTCAGGGCAGTTTATGGCTACACCTTC | CASSIGVRAVYGYTF
TRBD1 | TRBJ2-7 | . | TRBV5-1 | 16 | TGCGCCAGCACTTTCGCCGCCGGGACAGGGTCGTACGAGCAGTACTTC | CASTFAAGTGSYEQYF
TRBD1 | TRBJ1-4 | few | TRBV2 | 15 | TGTGCCAGCAGTCATCAGGGGGCGGCTGATGAAAAACTGTTTTTT | CASSHQGAADEKLFF
. | TRBJ1-5 | . | TRBV7-2 | 13 | TGTGCCAGCAGCTTTGAGGGGTCTCAGCCCCAGCATTTT | CASSFEGSQPQHF
TRBD2 | TRBJ2-1 | . | TRBV14 | 19 | TGTGCCAGCAGCCCTTACTTGGGACTAGCGGGGGGTAGCTACAATGAGCAGTTCTTC | CASSPYLGLAGGSYNEQFF